This T cell receptor (beta chain) was profiled in a study of blood T cell repertoires in COVID-19. Across the study: Acute-phase and convalescent COVID-19 samples originated in the United States, Italy and Spain. In each case, the material was cDNA or gDNA derived from T cells, B-cell-depleted T cells, or PBMCs.

This clone is termed medium-sized (0.01 to 0.1%). Authors' processing steps: By means of reference gene primer amplification, nucleated cell counts were estimated. Measured with immunoSEQ multiplex PCR; TCRdb has only the in-frame clones, and not every one. V and J calls and clone size are given by that table; D and trimming were obtained from the DNA. The profile shows 74,000 or so clones, about 87% of them singletons. Per the germline V gene, CDR1 is MDHEN and CDR2 is SYDVKM. This CDR3 contains 15 residues. Germline trimming cut 9 bases from V and 7 bases from J; bases unmatched to any gene: 13. The genes are TRBV28 and TRBJ1-5, with 9 nucleotides matching TRBD1. The sequencing input was peripheral blood. The TCR was taken from a human donor in a cohort sampled during active COVID-19. CDR3 sequence reads: CASLRPGQGEQPQHF. DNA of the CDR3: TGTGCCAGTTTGCGGCCGGGACAGGGTGAACAGCCCCAGCATTTT.